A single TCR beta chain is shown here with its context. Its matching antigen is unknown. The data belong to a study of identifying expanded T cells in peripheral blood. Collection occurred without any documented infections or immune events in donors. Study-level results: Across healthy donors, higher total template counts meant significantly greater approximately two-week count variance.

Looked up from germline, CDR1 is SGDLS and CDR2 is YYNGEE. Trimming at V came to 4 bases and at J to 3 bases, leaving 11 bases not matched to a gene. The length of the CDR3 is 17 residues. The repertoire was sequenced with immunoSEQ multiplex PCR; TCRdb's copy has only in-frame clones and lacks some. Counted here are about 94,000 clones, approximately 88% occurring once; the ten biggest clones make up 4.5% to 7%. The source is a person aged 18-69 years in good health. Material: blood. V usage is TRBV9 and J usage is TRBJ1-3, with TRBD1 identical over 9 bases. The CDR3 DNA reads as TGTGCCAGCAGCTTCACAGGACAGGGGACTATTGGAAACACCATATATTTT. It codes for CASSFTGQGTIGNTIYF.